Shown below are 30 T cell receptor beta chains from a single sample sequenced in a study of Ad26.COV2.S vaccination and SARS-CoV-2 variants. The sample's treatment: 19 received Ad26.COV2.S at low or high dose, single or two shots; roughly five received placebo; per-sample allocation not given. Day 63 after the first vaccine or placebo injection was the time point for sampling. The table came from immunoSEQ multiplex PCR; TCRdb's copy has only in-frame clones and leaves some out. The sample has a few hundred thousand clones; about 87% are singletons. The specimen was peripheral blood, collected in a trial of Ad26.COV2.S vaccine versus placebo. The receptors were sampled from a person between 18 and 65 years old who received the Ad26.COV2.S COVID-19 vaccine or a placebo.

The chain carries TRBV7-2 and TRBJ2-1, with TRBD1 matching over 8 bases. Germline loops: CDR1 SGHTA, CDR2 FQGNSA. CDR3 length: 16 residues. The junction had 3 bases not matched to a gene; V was cut back by 2 bases and J by 0 bases. DNA of the CDR3: TGTGCCAGCAGCTTATACAGGGGGAGCTCCTACAATGAGCAGTTCTTC. Translation: CASSLYRGSSYNEQFF.

The chain recombines TRBV6-5 with TRBJ2-3, with 9 nucleotides matching TRBD2. The CDR3 extends over 15 amino acids. V shed 5 bases, J shed 2 bases, and the junction held 5 bases outside the gene matches. CDR1 is MNHEY, CDR2 SVGAGI, per germline. This chain's CDR3 is CASSRTSENTDTQYF. Here the CDR3 DNA reads TGTGCCAGCAGTCGGACTAGCGAAAACACAGATACGCAGTATTTT.

To note about this clone: The sample contains more than one DNA sequence encoding this CDR3. CDR3 DNA: TGTGCCAGCAGTTTGGCAGGGGGGACTGAAGCTTTCTTT. Amino acid sequence: CASSLAGGTEAFF. V and J are TRBV27 and TRBJ1-1; TRBD1 agrees at 7 bases. V shed 3 bases and J 5 bases; nucleotides not matched to a gene: 3. In germline, CDR1 is MNHEY, CDR2 SMNVEV (reference sequence). The CDR3 sequence is 13 residues long.

This clone was seen only once. The rearrangement uses TRBV4-1 and TRBJ2-4; tentatively, D is TRBD1 or TRBD2 (6 bases each). The germline V gene has CDR1 MGHRA and CDR2 YSYEKL. This CDR3 has 15 residues. The V gene lost 0 bases and the J gene lost 3 bases, with 9 bases spanning the gap. The CDR3 nucleotides are TGCGCCAGCAGCCAAGAAGGGGGGTTCAAAAACATTCAGTACTTC. Translating gives CASSQEGGFKNIQYF.

The gene calls are TRBV29-1 and TRBJ2-1; 8 nucleotides match TRBD2. This CDR3 comprises 13 residues. Germline V CDR1 and CDR2: SQVTM, ANQGSEA. Trimming cost V 7 bases and J 7 bases; bases outside gene matches: 9. The CDR3 reads CSADPGGKNEQFF. CDR3 nucleotides: TGCAGCGCTGACCCGGGGGGGAAAAATGAGCAGTTCTTC.

The chain links TRBV27 to TRBJ2-7, with D possibly matching TRBD1 (5 bases). V was pared by 6 bases and J by 6 bases, with 18 bases between. Germline V gene data show CDR1 as MNHEY and CDR2 as SMNVEV (reference sequence). The length of the CDR3 is 14 residues. The CDR3 coding sequence is TGTGCCAGCAGACGGCAGGGTAACTCGGGCGAGCAGTACTTC. Its translation is CASRRQGNSGEQYF.

V is TRBV6-5 and J is TRBJ1-6; 7 nucleotides agree with TRBD1. CDR3 length: 13 amino acids. The germline CDR1 and CDR2 sequences are MNHEY and SVGAGI. V was clipped by 6 bases and J by 9 bases; unmatched bases: 5. The CDR3 DNA reads as TGTGCCAGCAGCGACAGGGCAGGTTCACCCCTCCACTTT. As protein: CASSDRAGSPLHF.

The gene calls are TRBV10-3 and TRBJ1-1; unclear D gene. V was pared by 3 bases and J by 6 bases, with 8 bases between. The germline gives CDR1 ENHRY, CDR2 SYGVKD. This CDR3 is built from 12 residues. The CDR3 region has the DNA TGTGCCATCAGTGATGGTGTCTCTGAAGCTTTCTTT. Its protein is CAISDGVSEAFF.

This chain uses TRBV3-1 (or the pseudogene TRBV3-2) with TRBJ1-5; D ambiguous. The germline V gene encodes CDR1 LGHDT and CDR2 YNNKEL (reference sequence). The V end was cut by 1 base, the J end by 1 base, with 5 bases between. This CDR3 spans 14 amino acids. Written as DNA, the CDR3 is TGTGCCAGCAGCCAAGTAGAGAGCAATCAGCCCCAGCATTTT. Translating gives CASSQVESNQPQHF.

The chain employs TRBV6-5 and TRBJ2-7, with D perhaps TRBD1 (5 bases). V dropped 4 bases and J dropped 4 bases, with 20 bases sitting between them. This CDR3 region has 16 residues. Germline V gives CDR1 MNHEY, CDR2 SVGAGI. CDR3 coding DNA: TGTGCCAGCAGTTCCGGGTCAAGCAGGGATGCTTACGAGCAGTACTTC. Amino acid sequence: CASSSGSSRDAYEQYF.

Note on this clone: At one of its ends the junction is not consistent with the germline gene, which may arise from a read error. The rearrangement uses TRBV5-1 and TRBJ2-7; a weak D match, TRBD1 (7 bases). CDR3 length equals 15 residues. Germline V gives CDR1 SGHRS, CDR2 YFSETQ. The CDR3 region is CASSLAGQSFDEQYF. Here the CDR3 DNA reads TGCGCCAGCAGTTTGGCGGGACAGTCTTTCGACGAGCAGTACTTC.

This clone occurred a few times. V usage is TRBV19 and J usage is TRBJ1-1, with TRBD1 as a possible D gene (5 bases). The CDR3 runs 14 residues. CDR1 and CDR2 from the germline V gene are LNHDA and SQIVND (reference sequence). Trimming pared 3 bases from V and 6 bases from J, leaving 14 bases between. The chain's CDR3 is CASSILRGSAEAFF. CDR3 in DNA: TGTGCCAGTAGTATCCTTAGGGGCAGCGCTGAAGCTTTCTTT.

The rearrangement joins TRBV4-3 to TRBJ1-2, with 8 bases lining up with TRBD1. After removal of 0 bases from V and 10 bases from J, the junction contained 4 bases not matched to a gene. This CDR3 is 13 amino acids long. Germline CDR1 and CDR2: LGHNA and YSLEER. CDR3 nucleotide sequence: TGCGCCAGCAGCCAAGAGGACAGGGCGGTCTACACCTTC. It encodes CASSQEDRAVYTF.

The sample holds one count of this clone. The chain combines TRBV19 with TRBJ2-7; no firm D call. V was pared by 2 bases and J by 0 bases, with 14 bases between. CDR1 and CDR2 from the germline V gene are LNHDA and SQIVND (reference sequence). This CDR3 is built from 16 residues. Here the CDR3 DNA reads TGTGCCAGTAGTATACGGGCAAATTTTCGCTCCTACGAGCAGTACTTC. Its protein product is CASSIRANFRSYEQYF.

As regards this clone: Other DNA sequences of this sample code for an identical CDR3. The CDR3 is CASSPGQNTEAFF. CDR3 sequence (DNA): TGTGCCAGCAGCCCTGGACAGAACACTGAAGCTTTCTTT. The chain joins TRBV7-2 to TRBJ1-1; TRBD1 might be the D (5 bases). This CDR3 region has 13 residues. Germline assignment: CDR1 SGHTA and CDR2 FQGNSA. The V end was cut by 5 bases, the J end by 1 base, with 8 bases between.

The chain uses TRBV2 and TRBJ2-2; TRBD1 agrees at 10 bases. The CDR3 is made up of 14 amino acids. CDR1 is SNHLY, CDR2 FYNNEI, per germline. V was pared by 3 bases and J by 6 bases, with 1 base of the junction left unmatched. The CDR3 DNA is TGTGCCAGCAGTGAGGACAGGGGGGCCGGGGAGCTGTTTTTT. Amino acids: CASSEDRGAGELFF. The variable domain in full, with the rest retrieved from reference TRBV2 and TRBJ2-2, is EPEVTQTPSHQVTQMGQEVILRCVPISNHLYFYWYRQILGQKVEFLVSFYNNEISEKSEIFDDQFSVERPDGSNFTLKIRSTKLEDSAMYFCASSEDRGAGELFFGEGSRLTVL.

V usage is TRBV30 and J usage is TRBJ2-1; a possible D gene is TRBD1 (7 bases). Germline V gene data show CDR1 as GTSNPN and CDR2 as SVGIG (reference sequence). The CDR3 is 17 amino acids. Trimming cost V 3 bases and J 1 base, with 19 bases left between them. The CDR3 protein is CAWSGGTAARSYNEQFF. In nucleotides, the CDR3 is TGTGCCTGGAGCGGCGGGACAGCGGCGAGGTCCTACAATGAGCAGTTCTTC.

The rearrangement links TRBV3-1 (or the pseudogene TRBV3-2) to TRBJ2-1; D is unresolved. V shed 4 bases and J shed 8 bases, with 18 bases lying between them. Germline V gene sequence: CDR1 LGHDT, CDR2 YNNKEL (reference sequence). CDR3 length: 15 residues. CDR3 in amino acids: CASSLKDGEVDEQFF. DNA for the CDR3: TGTGCCAGCAGCCTTAAAGACGGAGAGGTGGATGAGCAGTTCTTC.

This clone appeared a few times. The chain is built from TRBV30 and TRBJ1-1; maybe TRBD1 (6 bases). Per germline, CDR1 GTSNPN and CDR2 SVGIG (reference sequence). CDR3 size: 13 residues. V lost 3 bases and J 4 bases, leaving 12 bases between the germline ends. In DNA, the CDR3 is TGTGCCTGGAGCTCGGACAGCCTCACTGAAGCTTTCTTT. Residues: CAWSSDSLTEAFF.

J is TRBJ1-6 and V is TRBV3-1 (or the pseudogene TRBV3-2), with no clear D. V lost 1 base and J 3 bases, leaving 10 bases between the germline ends. This CDR3 region has 16 residues. Germline lookup yields CDR1 LGHDT and CDR2 YNNKEL (reference sequence). CDR3 sequence reads: CASSQARTVYNSPLHF. The CDR3 DNA reads as TGTGCCAGCAGCCAAGCCAGAACAGTCTATAATTCACCCCTCCACTTT.

CDR3 coding DNA: TGTGCCAGCAGGAGTCAAAACAATCAGCCCCAGCATTTT. It is translated as CASRSQNNQPQHF. The genes are TRBV27 and TRBJ1-5, with no clear D. Germline V CDR1 and CDR2: MNHEY, SMNVEV (reference sequence). Trimming removed 6 bases from V and 3 bases from J, with 9 bases in between. There are 13 residues in the CDR3.

V usage is TRBV4-3 and J usage is TRBJ2-3; 13 bases are a match to TRBD2. Looked up from germline, CDR1 is LGHNA and CDR2 is YSLEER. V was pared by 0 bases and J by 6 bases, with 3 bases of the junction left unmatched. The CDR3 runs 16 residues. CDR3: CASSQDRGLAGDTQYF. As DNA, the CDR3 is TGCGCCAGCAGCCAAGACAGGGGACTAGCGGGGGATACGCAGTATTTT.

J is TRBJ2-3 and V is TRBV6-5, with 7 bases that match TRBD2. V trimming: 6 bases; J trimming: 2 bases; junction bases outside the gene matches: 8. Germline assignment: CDR1 MNHEY and CDR2 SVGAGI. The CDR3 is made up of 15 amino acids. The CDR3 protein is CASRLKRGLTDTQYF. The CDR3 nucleotides read TGTGCCAGCAGGCTGAAGCGGGGACTCACAGATACGCAGTATTTT.

This chain uses TRBV29-1 with TRBJ2-1, with 7 bases lining up with TRBD1. With 0 bases clipped from V and 13 bases from J, the junction kept 3 bases outside the gene matches. The CDR3 has 11 residues. CDR1 and CDR2 (germline): SQVTM, ANQGSEA. CDR3 nucleotides: TGCAGCGTTGAAGATCGGACAGGCCAGTTCTTC. Its protein product is CSVEDRTGQFF.

This clone turned up a few times. The V and J genes are TRBV5-6 and TRBJ1-2, with 11 bases lining up with TRBD1. The junction had 10 bases not matched to a gene; V was cut back by 3 bases and J by 3 bases. The CDR3 has 17 residues. Germline CDR1 reads SGHDT; CDR2 reads YYEEEE. The CDR3 region has the DNA TGTGCCAGCAGCTCGGACAGGGGGCCCTTTGGTCACTATGGCTACACCTTC. Its translation is CASSSDRGPFGHYGYTF.

Here the CDR3 reads CASSLGGGPGQYF. CDR3 DNA: TGTGCCAGCAGCTTAGGGGGGGGTCCAGGGCAGTACTTC. The rearrangement uses TRBV7-2 and TRBJ2-7; 7 bases are shared with TRBD2. J lost 9 bases, V lost 1 base, and 6 bases had no gene match. CDR1 and CDR2 from the germline V gene are SGHTA and FQGNSA. CDR3 length: 13 amino acids.

The chain uses TRBV4-1 and TRBJ1-2; D might be TRBD1 (5 bases). The ends were cut back, 4 bases at V and 6 bases at J, with 18 bases in the middle. The CDR3 has 15 amino acids. Per the germline V gene, CDR1 is MGHRA and CDR2 is YSYEKL. The CDR3 here is CASSPPWPGRHGYTF. The CDR3 bases are TGCGCCAGCAGCCCCCCGTGGCCAGGGAGGCATGGCTACACCTTC.

This clone came up once. This chain connects TRBV5-1 to TRBJ2-3, with D possibly called TRBD1 or TRBD2 (5 bases each). Trimming shortened V by 2 bases and J by 0 bases, and 10 bases separated the two germline ends. The CDR3 length is 15 residues. Germline loops: CDR1 SGHRS, CDR2 YFSETQ. The CDR3 DNA sequence: TGCGCCAGCAGCTTAGAGGGGTTCAGCACAGATACGCAGTATTTT. This codes for CASSLEGFSTDTQYF.

The chain couples TRBV7-9 to TRBJ1-4; no definite D call. The CDR3 consists of 15 residues. Trimming left V 1 base short and J 5 bases short, with 11 bases between. Germline lookup yields CDR1 SEHNR and CDR2 FQNEAQ (reference sequence). CDR3 in amino acids: CASSLGRDFNEKLFF. In nucleotides, the CDR3 is TGTGCCAGCAGCTTAGGCCGTGATTTCAATGAAAAACTGTTTTTT.

The V and J genes are TRBV2 and TRBJ2-5, with 7 nucleotides matching TRBD1. The CDR3 runs to 13 residues. V gave up 7 bases and J gave up 6 bases; unmatched junction bases: 8. CDR1 and CDR2 (germline): SNHLY, FYNNEI. CDR3 amino acids: CASITDRAKTQYF. DNA for the CDR3: TGTGCCAGCATTACCGACAGGGCGAAGACCCAGTACTTC.